This entry lists 18 T cell receptor beta chains sequenced from one sample in a study of CD8 T cells in ankylosing spondylitis (dated by TCRdb to 2017 to 2019). The paper as a whole reports these results and caveats: A TCR beta motif of 7 or 8 highly homologous amino acid variants appeared characteristic of blood from ankylosing spondylitis patients.

The library came from 5' RACE. Sequencing took place on an Illumina HiSeq 2500. TCRdb itself trimmed the public reads at Q25 with fastp, ran MiXCR and retained productive beta chains. For every CDR3 protein sequence, its rows merge into one entry that carries the most common genes and DNA. This sample holds some 800,000 distinct CDR3 sequences; 12% were observed only once. The ten largest make up roughly 0.51% of the sample. No antigens are known for them. Specimen: blood, either unsorted or a sorted T cell fraction (not recorded which). The receptors derive from a male donor with ankylosing spondylitis.

V and J are TRBV4-3 and TRBJ2-7; maybe TRBD2 (5 bases). V shed 0 bases and J shed 5 bases, with 11 bases lying between them. Looked up from germline, CDR1 is LGHNA and CDR2 is YSLEER. The CDR3 sequence is 14 residues long. The CDR3 DNA reads as TGCGCCAGCAGCCAAGATGGACTCCGCCACGAGCAGTACTTC. Its translation is CASSQDGLRHEQYF.

This clonotype appeared a few times. The chain combines TRBV29-1 with TRBJ2-7; the D call may be TRBD1 or TRBD2 (6 bases each). V gave up 4 bases and J gave up 6 bases, with 16 bases separating them. The CDR3 runs to 13 residues. The germline V gene encodes CDR1 SQVTM and CDR2 ANQGSEA. The CDR3 region has the DNA TGCAGCGTTGGGGGGGCCCTTTTGGCCGAGCAGTACTTC. Translated: CSVGGALLAEQYF.

This chain connects TRBV7-2 to TRBJ2-7; TRBD2 aligns across 11 bases. The CDR3 spans 17 residues. V dropped 5 bases and J dropped 0; count of bases not matched to a gene: 9. The germline CDR1 and CDR2 sequences are SGHTA and FQGNSA. For the CDR3, the DNA is TGTGCCAGCAGCCCGAGGACTAGCGGGCCCAGCTCCTACGAGCAGTACTTC. Translation gives CASSPRTSGPSSYEQYF.

This clonotype was detected only a few times. The rearrangement joins TRBV20-1 to TRBJ2-1; D may be TRBD2 (6 bases). The CDR3 is 13 residues long. V lost 5 bases and J 8 bases, leaving 16 bases between the germline ends. Looked up from germline, CDR1 is DFQATT and CDR2 is SNEGSKA (reference sequence). The CDR3 sequence: CSAPTLSSDEQFF. The CDR3 region has the DNA TGCAGTGCTCCGACCCTCTCTAGCGATGAGCAGTTCTTC.

This clonotype was detected a few times. This sequence joins TRBV27 and TRBJ2-7; 9 bases line up with TRBD1. Germline assignment: CDR1 MNHEY and CDR2 SMNVEV (reference sequence). The CDR3 extends over 14 amino acids. Unmatched junction bases numbered 9, after V lost 6 bases and J lost 6 bases. The CDR3 spells CASSYRDRASEQYF. CDR3 in DNA: TGTGCCAGCAGCTACCGGGACAGGGCCAGCGAGCAGTACTTC.

This clonotype was found many times. One end of the junction fails to match germline, which may point to a read error. The chain couples TRBV12-3 or TRBV12-4 to TRBJ1-2; D gene uncertain. CDR3 length equals 11 residues. In DNA form, the CDR3 reads TGTGCCAGGGGTAAAGACGAGGACGACTCTTTC. Translating it yields CARGKDEDDSF.

The rearrangement links TRBV20-1 to TRBJ2-1, with D possibly TRBD2 on 6 matching bases. This CDR3 region has 16 residues. V was cut by 0 bases and J by 2 bases, with 14 bases left in between. Germline V gene lookup returns CDR1 DFQATT and CDR2 SNEGSKA (reference sequence). The CDR3 DNA reads as TGCAGTGCTAGAGATGGAACCCGCGGGACCTACAATGAGCAGTTCTTC. Its translation: CSARDGTRGTYNEQFF.

J is TRBJ1-1 and V is TRBV5-1; 7 bases match TRBD1. Germline V gene sequence: CDR1 SGHRS, CDR2 YFSETQ. Trimming took 1 base from V and 5 from J; bases not matched to a gene: 5. The CDR3 runs to 14 residues. The chain's CDR3 is CASSLQGTVTEAFF. CDR3 DNA sequence: TGCGCCAGCAGCTTGCAAGGGACAGTAACTGAAGCTTTCTTT. The whole variable domain, filled in from reference TRBV5-1 and TRBJ1-1, reads KAGVTQTPRYLIKTRGQQVTLSCSPISGHRSVSWYQQTPGQGLQFLFEYFSETQRNKGNFPGRFSGRQFSNSRSEMNVSTLELGDSALYLCASSLQGTVTEAFFGQGTRLTVV.

V gene TRBV5-8 combines with J gene TRBJ1-5; D uncertain. Trimming pared 4 bases from V and 0 bases from J, leaving 11 bases between. The CDR3 contains 15 residues. Germline V gene data show CDR1 as SGHTS and CDR2 as YDEGEE. CDR3 loop: CASSGGLFSNQPQHF. The CDR3 DNA reads TGTGCCAGCAGCGGAGGTTTATTTAGCAATCAGCCCCAGCATTTT.

V usage is TRBV20-1 and J usage is TRBJ1-6; D is unclear. V was cut by 2 bases and J by 0 bases, with 8 bases left in between. Looked up from germline, CDR1 is DFQATT and CDR2 is SNEGSKA (reference sequence). The CDR3 loop spans 15 amino acids. The CDR3 reads CSARKASSYNSPLHF. The CDR3 region has the DNA TGCAGTGCTAGAAAAGCGAGCTCCTATAATTCACCCCTCCACTTT.

This clonotype came up a few times. The chain has TRBV7-2 and TRBJ2-2; D call uncertain. Germline values: CDR1 SGHTA, CDR2 FQGNSA. The CDR3 loop spans 16 amino acids. V lost 2 bases and J lost 4, with 14 bases in between. The CDR3 loop is CASSLWIQLGTGELFF. The CDR3 coding sequence is TGTGCCAGCAGCTTATGGATACAGCTCGGCACCGGGGAGCTGTTTTTT.

The chain has TRBV30 and TRBJ1-5, with D unresolved. This CDR3 comprises 13 residues. Trimming stripped 0 bases from V and 2 bases from J, with 5 bases between. Germline CDR1 is GTSNPN and CDR2 is SVGIG (reference sequence). Here the CDR3 reads CAWSVSGNQPQHF. The CDR3 DNA is TGTGCCTGGAGTGTAAGTGGCAATCAGCCCCAGCATTTT.

The chain uses TRBV11-1 and TRBJ2-3; D remains ambiguous. The CDR3 has 16 residues. In germline, CDR1 is SGHAT, CDR2 FQDESV (reference sequence). V shed 5 bases and J shed 0 bases, with 15 bases lying between them. The CDR3 reads CASSLGIAPSTDTQYF. In nucleotides, the CDR3 is TGTGCCAGCAGCCTAGGTATAGCACCTAGCACAGATACGCAGTATTTT. The full variable domain, in which reference TRBV11-1 and TRBJ2-3 provide the parts outside the CDR3, is EAEVAQSPRYKITEKSQAVAFWCDPISGHATLYWYRQILGQGPELLVQFQDESVVDDSQLPKDRFSAERLKGVDSTLKIQPAELGDSAMYLCASSLGIAPSTDTQYFGPGTRLTVL.

The rearrangement links TRBV5-5 to TRBJ1-4; D gene uncertain. From germline, CDR1 is SGHKS and CDR2 YYEKEE (reference sequence). The length of the CDR3 is 15 residues. Deletions cut 2 bases from V and 2 bases from J, with 10 bases between. The CDR3 is CASSFSLWTNEKLFF. The CDR3 nucleotides are TGTGCCAGCAGCTTTAGTCTCTGGACTAATGAAAAACTGTTTTTT. Variable domain in full (rest from reference TRBV5-5 and TRBJ1-4): DAGVTQSPTHLIKTRGQQVTLRCSPISGHKSVSWYQQVLGQGPQFIFQYYEKEERGRGNFPDRFSARQFPNYSSELNVNALLLGDSALYLCASSFSLWTNEKLFFGSGTQLSVL.

This clonotype was counted many times. The genes are TRBV12-3 or TRBV12-4 and TRBJ2-5; a possible D gene is TRBD1 (6 bases). Deletions cut 5 bases from V and 5 bases from J, with 18 bases between. The CDR3 has 15 amino acids. For the CDR3, the DNA is TGTGCCAGCAGTGCCTGGACAGCCGGTATCGAGACCCAGTACTTC. It is translated as CASSAWTAGIETQYF.

The chain carries TRBV9 and TRBJ1-5; a possible D gene is TRBD1 (5 bases). Germline V gene sequence: CDR1 SGDLS, CDR2 YYNGEE. This CDR3 spans 15 amino acids. Trimming left V 2 bases short and J 4 bases short, with 13 bases between. The CDR3 reads CASSVSLGGNQPQHF. In DNA form, the CDR3 reads TGTGCCAGCAGCGTGTCACTGGGGGGAAATCAGCCCCAGCATTTT.

The chain joins TRBV5-5 to TRBJ2-7; D gene ambiguous. V gave up 1 base and J gave up 0 bases, with 8 bases separating them. This CDR3 is built from 14 residues. CDR1 is SGHKS and CDR2 is YYEKEE in the germline V gene (reference sequence). CDR3 region: CASSLRHGSYEQYF. The CDR3 nucleotides read TGTGCCAGCAGCTTGCGTCACGGCTCCTACGAGCAGTACTTC.

In its sample, this clonotype was seen many times. V gene TRBV7-9 combines with J gene TRBJ1-2; perhaps TRBD1 as D (5 bases). CDR3 length: 15 residues. In germline, CDR1 is SEHNR, CDR2 FQNEAQ (reference sequence). Trimming removed 3 bases at V and 5 bases at J, with 16 bases between. The CDR3 coding sequence is TGTGCCAGCAGCTTCAGTTGGGGCGTAGGGTATGGCTACACCTTC. Translating gives CASSFSWGVGYGYTF.